This T cell receptor (beta chain) was observed in a study of CXCR3-negative and CXCR3-positive naive CD8 T cells. Germline V gene sequence: CDR1 SGHRS, CDR2 YFSETQ. This CDR3 is 16 amino acids long. 5' RACE that incorporated UMI labels was used to prepare the TRB cDNA libraries. After re-calling the 5' RACE reads, TCRdb lists one entry per CDR3 protein, DNA absent. The sample totals approximately 88,000 distinct CDR3 sequences. Naive CD8+ T cells showed CD45RO-CCR7+CD27+CD95-. The gene calls are TRBV5-1 and TRBJ2-3; lacking DNA, the TRBD1 call made by TCRdb goes unchecked. This receptor was obtained from a human donor in good health. Some clones in this sample may be carry-over from other donors' samples. The sequenced sample consisted of naive CXCR3- CD8+ T cells from blood. The subset was: CD45RO-CCR7+CD27+CD95- naive CD8+ T cells lacking CXCR3 (TNR3-). The CDR3: CASSPGDRTSTDTQYF. Based on the CDR3 plus reference TRBV5-1 and TRBJ2-3, the full variable domain is KAGVTQTPRYLIKTRGQQVTLSCSPISGHRSVSWYQQTPGQGLQFLFEYFSETQRNKGNFPGRFSGRQFSNSRSEMNVSTLELGDSALYLCASSPGDRTSTDTQYFGPGTRLTVL.